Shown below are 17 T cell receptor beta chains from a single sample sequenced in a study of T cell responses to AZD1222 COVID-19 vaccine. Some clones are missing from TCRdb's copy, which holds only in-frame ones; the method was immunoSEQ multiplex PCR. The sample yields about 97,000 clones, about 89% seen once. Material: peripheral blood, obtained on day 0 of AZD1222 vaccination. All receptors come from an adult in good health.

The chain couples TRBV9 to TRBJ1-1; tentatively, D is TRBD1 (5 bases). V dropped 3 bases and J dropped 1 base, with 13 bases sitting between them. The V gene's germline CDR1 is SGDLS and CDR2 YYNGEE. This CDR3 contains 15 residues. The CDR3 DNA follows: TGTGCCAGCAGCGGGGATGGGACGTCGAACACTGAAGCTTTCTTT. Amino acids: CASSGDGTSNTEAFF.

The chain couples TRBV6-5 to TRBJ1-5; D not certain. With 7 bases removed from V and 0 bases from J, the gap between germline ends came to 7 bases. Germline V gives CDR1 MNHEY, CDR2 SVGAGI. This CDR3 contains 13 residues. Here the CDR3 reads CASTPHSNQPQHF. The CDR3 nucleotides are TGTGCCAGCACACCCCATAGCAATCAGCCCCAGCATTTT.

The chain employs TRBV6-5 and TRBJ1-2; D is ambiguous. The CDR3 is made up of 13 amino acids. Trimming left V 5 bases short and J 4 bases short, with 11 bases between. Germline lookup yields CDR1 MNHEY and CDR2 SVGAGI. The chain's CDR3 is CASSTSPGYGYTF. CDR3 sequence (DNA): TGTGCCAGCAGTACCTCTCCAGGCTATGGCTACACCTTC.

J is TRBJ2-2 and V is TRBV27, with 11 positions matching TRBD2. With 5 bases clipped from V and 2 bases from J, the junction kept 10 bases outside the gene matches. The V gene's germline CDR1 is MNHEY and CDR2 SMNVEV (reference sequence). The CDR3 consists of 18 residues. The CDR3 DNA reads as TGTGCCAGCAGTAGAGTAGCGGGAGGGCCGCTTAACACCGGGGAGCTGTTTTTT. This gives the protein CASSRVAGGPLNTGELFF.

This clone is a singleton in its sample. The CDR3 nucleotides read TGTGCCAGTAGTCCGGGGGTTCGTCAGCCCCAGCATTTT. It yields the protein CASSPGVRQPQHF. The genes are TRBV19 and TRBJ1-5, with D perhaps TRBD1 (5 bases). The germline CDR1 and CDR2 sequences are LNHDA and SQIVND (reference sequence). Trimming removed 5 bases from V and 6 bases from J, with 11 bases in between. The CDR3 extends over 13 amino acids.

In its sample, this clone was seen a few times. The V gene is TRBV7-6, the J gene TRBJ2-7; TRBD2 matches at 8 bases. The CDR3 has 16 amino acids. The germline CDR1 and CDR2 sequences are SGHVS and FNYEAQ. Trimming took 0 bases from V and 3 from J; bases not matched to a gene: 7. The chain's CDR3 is CASSLAGEAGVYEQYF. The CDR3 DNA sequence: TGTGCCAGCAGCTTAGCCGGTGAAGCGGGGGTCTACGAGCAGTACTTC. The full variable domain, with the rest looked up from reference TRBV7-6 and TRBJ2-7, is GAGVSQSPRYKVTKRGQDVALRCDPISGHVSLYWYRQALGQGPEFLTYFNYEAQQDKSGLPNDRFSAERPEGSISTLTIQRTEQRDSAMYRCASSLAGEAGVYEQYFGPGTRLTVT.

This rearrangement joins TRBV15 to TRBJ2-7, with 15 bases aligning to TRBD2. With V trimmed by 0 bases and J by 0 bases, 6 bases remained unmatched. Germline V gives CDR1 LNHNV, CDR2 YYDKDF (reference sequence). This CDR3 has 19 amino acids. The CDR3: CATSRDLGLAGGLSYEQYF. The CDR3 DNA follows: TGTGCCACCAGCAGAGATTTGGGACTAGCGGGAGGTCTCTCCTACGAGCAGTACTTC. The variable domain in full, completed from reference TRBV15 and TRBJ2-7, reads DAMVIQNPRYQVTQFGKPVTLSCSQTLNHNVMYWYQQKSSQAPKLLFHYYDKDFNNEADTPDNFQSRRPNTSFCFLDIRSPGLGDTAMYLCATSRDLGLAGGLSYEQYFGPGTRLTVT.

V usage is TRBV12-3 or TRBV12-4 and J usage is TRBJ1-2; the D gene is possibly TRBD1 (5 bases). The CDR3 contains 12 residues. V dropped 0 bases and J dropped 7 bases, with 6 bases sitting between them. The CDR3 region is CASSLARGGYTF. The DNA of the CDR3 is TGTGCCAGCAGTTTAGCTAGGGGTGGCTACACCTTC.

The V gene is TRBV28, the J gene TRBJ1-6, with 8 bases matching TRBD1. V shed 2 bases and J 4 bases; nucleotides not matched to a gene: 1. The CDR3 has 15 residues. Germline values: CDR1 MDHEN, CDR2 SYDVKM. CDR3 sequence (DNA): TGTGCCAGCAGTTTAAGACAGGGGTATAATTCACCCCTCCACTTT. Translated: CASSLRQGYNSPLHF.

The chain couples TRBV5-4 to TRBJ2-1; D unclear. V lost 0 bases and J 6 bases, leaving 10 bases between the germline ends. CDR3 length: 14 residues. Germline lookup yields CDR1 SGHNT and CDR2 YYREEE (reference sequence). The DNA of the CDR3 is TGTGCCAGCAGCTTGGGACCTACTGTCAATGAGCAGTTCTTC. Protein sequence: CASSLGPTVNEQFF.

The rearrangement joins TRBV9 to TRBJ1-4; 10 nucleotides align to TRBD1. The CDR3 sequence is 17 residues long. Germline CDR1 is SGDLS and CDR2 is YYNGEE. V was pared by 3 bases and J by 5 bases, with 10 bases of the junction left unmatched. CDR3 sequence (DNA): TGTGCCAGCAGCGAAAGGGCGGGACAGGGGATCAATGAAAAACTGTTTTTT. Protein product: CASSERAGQGINEKLFF.

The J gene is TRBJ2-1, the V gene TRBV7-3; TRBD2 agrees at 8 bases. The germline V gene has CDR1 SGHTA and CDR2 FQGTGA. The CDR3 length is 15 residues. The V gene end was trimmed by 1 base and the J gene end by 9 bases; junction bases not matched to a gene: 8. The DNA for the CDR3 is TGTGCCAGCAGCTTAAGTAGCGGGACTAACGGTGAGCAGTTCTTC. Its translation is CASSLSSGTNGEQFF.

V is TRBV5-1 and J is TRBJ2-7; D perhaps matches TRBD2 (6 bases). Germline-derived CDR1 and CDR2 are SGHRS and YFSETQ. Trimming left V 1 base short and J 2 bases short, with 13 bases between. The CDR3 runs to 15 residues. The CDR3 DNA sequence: TGCGCCAGCAGCTTGATCACTAGCCAGACCTACGAGCAGTACTTC. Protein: CASSLITSQTYEQYF.

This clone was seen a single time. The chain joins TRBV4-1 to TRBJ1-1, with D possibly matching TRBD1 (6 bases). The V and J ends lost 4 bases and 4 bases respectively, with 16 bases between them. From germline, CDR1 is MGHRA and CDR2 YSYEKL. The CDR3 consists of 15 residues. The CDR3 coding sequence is TGCGCCAGCAGCCCCGGGGGCCATAAAACCACTGAAGCTTTCTTT. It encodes CASSPGGHKTTEAFF.

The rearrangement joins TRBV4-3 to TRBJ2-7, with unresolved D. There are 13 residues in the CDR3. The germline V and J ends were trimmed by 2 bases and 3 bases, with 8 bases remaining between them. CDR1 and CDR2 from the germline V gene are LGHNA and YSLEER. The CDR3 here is CASSQSSGYEQYF. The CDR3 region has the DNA TGCGCCAGCAGCCAATCTTCCGGCTACGAGCAGTACTTC.

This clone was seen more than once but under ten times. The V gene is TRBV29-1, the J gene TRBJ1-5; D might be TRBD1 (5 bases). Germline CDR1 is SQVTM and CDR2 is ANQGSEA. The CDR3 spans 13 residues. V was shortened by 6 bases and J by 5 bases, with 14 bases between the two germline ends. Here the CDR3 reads CSVSGRADQPQHF. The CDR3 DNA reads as TGCAGCGTATCGGGACGGGCGGATCAGCCCCAGCATTTT.

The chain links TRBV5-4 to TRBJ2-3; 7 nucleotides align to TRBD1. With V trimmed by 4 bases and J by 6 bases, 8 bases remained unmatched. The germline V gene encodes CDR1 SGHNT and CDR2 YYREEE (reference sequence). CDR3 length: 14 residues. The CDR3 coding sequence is TGTGCCAGCAGCAACCGACAGGGTGGCGATACGCAGTATTTT. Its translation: CASSNRQGGDTQYF.